This T cell receptor (beta chain) was sequenced during a study of cytomegalovirus exposure and HLA in healthy donors (dated by TCRdb to 2016 to 2017). About the investigation overall: According to an earlier analysis of several hundred of the donors, about 179 million T cells yielded some 110 million unique TCR beta sequences and more than 250 Gb of sequence data. An early release covering roughly 600 HLA-typed donors comprised 250 to 350 gigabases of sequencing data and roughly 86 million unique TCR sequences. The genetic ancestry cluster associated with self-reported Caucasian donors included roughly 84% of the 398 genotyped donors. The study aimed to test whether signatures of past pathogen exposure could be identified by cataloging public T cell receptors. Using immunosequencing, the study profiled T cell repertoires from 666 subjects and related those repertoires to cytomegalovirus serostatus. Besides the first cohort of about 730 subjects, a separate validation cohort made up of roughly 120 different subjects was used. High-throughput TCR immunosequencing, statistical association of individual TCRs with disease status, and machine learning were combined to predict cytomegalovirus infection status. In a later analysis, previously published TCR beta repertoires from 500 to 750 donors were re-analyzed and high-resolution HLA genotyping was added so that TCR occurrence patterns could be studied. The later analysis used no new phenotypic data to find candidate immune exposures, relying instead on TCR beta sequences and their occurrence across donors. To decide whether each TCR beta V gene segment behaved as functional or pseudogenic, an earlier analysis of some 580 of the donors relied on high-throughput TCR beta sequencing. Donor age, sex, ethnicity and CMV serostatus were compiled together with the repertoire data. A later genetic analysis used genome-wide SNP genotypes for 398 of the 666 donors, treating that subset as a discovery cohort. Every discovery cohort repertoire had been produced on one sequencing platform. HLA typing included class I and class II loci at four-digit resolution. Typing coverage differed by locus: A, B, C, DRB1 and DQB1 were typed in about 620-630 donors, DQA1 in 522, DPA1 in around 610, and DPB1 in 472. Four to six DR-DQ haplotypes were handled as single units for association and clustering because linkage in the cohort was strong. Among some 410 genotyped donors of the cohort, an average of roughly 230,000 unique TCR beta nucleotide sequences was sequenced per donor, of which about 18% were non-productive. Paper-wide results and their limitations: It was suggested by the authors that the approach could potentially be generalized to other disease states and immunological phenotypes. A later analysis found that most CMV-associated TCR beta chains appeared HLA-restricted, with HLA associations seemingly driven largely by CMV exposure. This cohort had only TCR beta chains sequenced, and the lack of alpha or paired-chain data limited which features could be detected. At a false discovery rate of 0.05, a later analysis linked roughly 17,000 TCR beta sequences to specific HLA alleles. In the study, approximately 160 TCR beta chains were listed as associated with cytomegalovirus. Because some donors lacked HLA typing at each locus, the association tests relied only on the typed subset. The classifier was reported to diagnose cytomegalovirus status with high specificity and sensitivity in both the original cohort and the validation cohort. According to a later genetic analysis, donors in an Asian-associated ancestry cluster had fewer N-insertions in productive TCRs than the approximately 630-donor mean. A further reported finding was that TCR beta sequences accurately predicted the HLA-A and HLA-B alleles for most subjects in the first cohort. Correlated functional status among segregating V segments might be attributable to linkage disequilibrium, but an unknown experimental factor could not be ruled out. Because the 87-base-pair reads could not distinguish some IMGT-functional V segments, including TRBV6-2 and TRBV6-3, those segments were excluded. Most TCR sequences were seen in very few donors, while some public TCRs were found in many individuals. A later analysis found that HLA-associated TCR beta chains were more clonally expanded and had lower generation probabilities than equally common non-associated chains. A later analysis reported that several top co-occurrence clusters appeared linked to parvovirus B19, influenza, CMV and Epstein-Barr virus. In a later analysis, the rate of TCR association differed among HLA loci, with DRB1 alleles having the most associated TCRs and HLA-C alleles having the fewest. A few of the identified cytomegalovirus-associated TCR beta chains were confirmed in vitro to be specific for cytomegalovirus antigens. The presence/absence analyses assumed that sequencing depth was roughly uniform across donors, and that assumption may not be true. Because counts were too low, roughly 18 rarely observed V segments, including chromosome 9 orphons, were left out of the earlier analysis of some 600 of the donors. Immune exposure information for the cohort was limited to CMV serostatus. Broadly in line with IMGT annotations, most TCR beta V segments showed up in productive rearrangements about 87% or about 30% of the time in an earlier analysis of under 700 of the donors. A cluster of highly shared sequence variants was judged likely to be a technical artifact of the sequencing pipeline. When HLA alleles, especially DR and DQ, strongly co-occurred, TCR associations were difficult to assign to individual alleles. In a later genetic analysis, a missense DCLRE1C variant was associated with V-gene and J-gene trimming of TCR beta chains, and the association was replicated in an independent cohort.

Between the V and J ends, shortened by 4 bases and 3 bases respectively, the junction contains 10 bases. Reading the germline V gene gives CDR1 SGDLS and CDR2 YYNGEE. CDR3 length: 14 amino acids, cysteine to phenylalanine. Of all the DNA, just the CDR3 is kept, 42 bases in frame from base 1. In total, just over 650 healthy bone marrow donors made up the cohort. At the time of sampling, all cohort members were nominally healthy, though unrecorded immune exposures were likely present. The donor was CMV seronegative and belonged to the group of 352 seronegative cohort members. Every donor gave a peripheral blood sample, and the peripheral blood mononuclear cells from that sample were used for TCR beta sequencing. The Qiagen DNeasy Blood Extraction Kit was used to extract genomic DNA from the blood cell samples. Comment on this clone: What antigen it recognizes has not been identified. There are no base qualities to consult, and no much larger clone falls within one base.

Libraries were constructed by the immunoSEQ multiplex PCR assay. A mixture of 60 forward primers for TCR Vbeta segments and 13 reverse primers for TCR Jbeta segments was used in the multiplex PCR. The CDR3 region of rearranged TCR beta genes was amplified from genomic DNA by a multiplex PCR assay. The amplified TCR beta libraries were sequenced on the Illumina HiSeq System as 87-base-pair reads. Processing in the source paper ran as follows. A later analysis tallied roughly 78 million unique TCR beta chains across the 550 to 850 repertoires, and approximately 11 million of those chains were shared by two or more donors. Raw reads were error-corrected and collapsed into unique sequences with a nearest-neighbor algorithm that merged closely related sequences to remove PCR and sequencing errors. To assign V, D and J gene segments, CDR3 sequences were aligned to IMGT reference sequences. For a sequence to be retained, at least a six-nucleotide match to both a V gene segment and a J gene segment was required. A rearrangement was called productive if the CDR3 had no stop codons and remained in frame with V and J, and every other rearrangement was called non-productive. CDR3 was defined by IMGT convention, running from the second conserved V-encoded cysteine to the conserved J-encoded phenylalanine. The earlier analysis of about 500 of the donors excluded sequences that lacked an unambiguous match to a single V gene segment. An earlier analysis of about 600 of the donors called V segments functional above 56.7% productive rearrangements and segregating when the between-donor standard deviation exceeded 5%. To diagnose cytomegalovirus status from the catalog of TCR beta chain sequences, a statistical classification framework was built. In a later analysis, TCR nucleotide sequences were compared against IMGT/GENE-DB human TR gene sequences so that V and J genes could be assigned. In a later analysis, CDR3 sequences and most-parsimonious VDJ recombination scenarios were assigned using the TCRdist pipeline. In a later analysis, each TCR beta chain was defined by its CDR3 amino acid sequence together with its V-gene family, and reads without a unique V-gene family were excluded. As a way to deal with suspected cross-contamination and a sequencing artifact, a later analysis dropped more than 500 nucleotide sequences that were highly shared and had low generation probability. In a later analysis, a clonal expansion index was calculated for each public chain from normalized within-repertoire ranks of inferred template counts. A later analysis computed generation probabilities with a VDJ recombination model fitted to out-of-frame rearrangements, and checked the results against IGoR. In a later analysis, TCR-TCR, TCR-HLA and TCR-CMV co-occurrence was scored with hypergeometric tests, and a repertoire-size bias correction was applied to TCR pairs. A later analysis estimated false discovery rates by permuting HLA or CMV assignments 20 times. A later analysis grouped co-occurring TCRs with DBSCAN, adding TCRdist sequence similarity when clustering within HLA-allele-positive subsets. For co-occurrence clustering, repertoires with fewer than 30,000 or more than 120,000 public chains were excluded, along with roughly 5 repertoires with anomalous nucleotide sharing. TCRdb's version of the immuneACCESS table is confined to in-frame rearrangements and falls short of the full clone set. An unresolved V gene accounts for under half of the shortfall where checked; the remainder is of unknown origin. The D gene and trimming were derived from the DNA, and the V and J assignments and clone size from that table. Here the sample has some 71,000 clones; about 76% occur a single time. Clones ranked in the top ten supply under 3.5% of the sample.

This receptor was obtained from a man between 18 and 35 years old in good health and CMV-seronegative. Sequencing was performed on PBMCs. The rearrangement combines TRBV9 with TRBJ2-2, and the D gene may be TRBD1, 5 bases matching. The DNA reads as follows: TGTGCCAGCAGCCTTGGGGCAGACACCGGGGAGCTGTTTTTT. It encodes CASSLGADTGELFF.